The 14 T cell receptor beta chains listed next were all sequenced from one sample in a study of Ad26.COV2.S vaccination and SARS-CoV-2 variants. Sample treatment: about 20 received Ad26.COV2.S at low or high dose, single or two shots; about 5 received placebo; per-sample allocation not given. Each sample was drawn 63 days after the first injection (of vaccine or placebo). TCRdb's table, derived via immunoSEQ multiplex PCR, lists solely in-frame clones and lacks some. The sample has fewer than 400,000 clones, approximately 90% seen once. Sequences were derived from peripheral blood, sampled in a trial of Ad26.COV2.S vaccine versus placebo. The receptors originated from a person aged 18-65 years who received the Ad26.COV2.S COVID-19 vaccine or a placebo.

The V call is TRBV7-9, the J call TRBJ2-3; a possible D gene is TRBD1 (5 bases). Germline lookup yields CDR1 SEHNR and CDR2 FQNEAQ (reference sequence). Trimming removed 2 bases from V and 0 bases from J, with 12 bases in between. The CDR3 totals 16 residues. CDR3 amino acids: CASSLNRIGSTDTQYF. CDR3 coding DNA: TGTGCCAGCAGCTTAAACAGGATTGGGAGCACAGATACGCAGTATTTT. Drawing the rest from reference TRBV7-9 and TRBJ2-3, the complete variable domain is DTGVSQNPRHKITKRGQNVTFRCDPISEHNRLYWYRQTLGQGPEFLTYFQNEAQLEKSRLLSDRFSAERPKGSFSTLEIQRTEQGDSAMYLCASSLNRIGSTDTQYFGPGTRLTVL.

The V gene is TRBV6-5, the J gene TRBJ2-3; 7 bases map to TRBD2. Trimming took 0 bases from V and 4 from J; bases not matched to a gene: 4. This CDR3 contains 15 residues. CDR1 and CDR2 (germline): MNHEY, SVGAGI. CDR3: CASSYSGGGADTQYF. CDR3 in DNA: TGTGCCAGCAGTTACTCCGGGGGAGGGGCAGATACGCAGTATTTT.

The chain couples TRBV5-8 to TRBJ1-2; D perhaps matches TRBD1 (5 bases). The CDR3 runs 15 residues. Trimming pared 4 bases from V and 2 bases from J, leaving 15 bases between. Germline V gives CDR1 SGHTS, CDR2 YDEGEE. For the CDR3, the DNA is TGTGCCAGCAGCCGGACAAGGCCCTTAAACTATGGCTACACCTTC. It yields the protein CASSRTRPLNYGYTF.

The chain has TRBV10-3 and TRBJ1-1; perhaps TRBD1 as D (6 bases). V was cut by 2 bases and J by 10 bases, with 11 bases left in between. The CDR3 runs to 12 residues. Per germline, CDR1 ENHRY and CDR2 SYGVKD. The CDR3 DNA follows: TGTGCCATCAGTGAGCGAACAGGGCCAGCTTTCTTT. This translates into CAISERTGPAFF.

This chain connects TRBV30 to TRBJ2-2, with 10 bases matching TRBD1. After removal of 3 bases from V and 4 bases from J, the junction contained 2 bases not matched to a gene. The CDR3 loop spans 14 amino acids. The germline gives CDR1 GTSNPN, CDR2 SVGIG (reference sequence). DNA for the CDR3: TGTGCCTGGAGGGGACAGGGGTTCACCGGGGAGCTGTTTTTT. Translation gives CAWRGQGFTGELFF.

The V and J genes are TRBV4-2 and TRBJ2-2, with D unresolved. The CDR3 contains 15 residues. Germline V lookup: CDR1 LGHNA, CDR2 YNFKEQ. V gave up 0 bases and J gave up 2 bases, with 7 bases separating them. Here the CDR3 DNA reads TGTGCCAGCAGCCAAGAACGGCTAAACACCGGGGAGCTGTTTTTT. Protein product: CASSQERLNTGELFF.

V usage is TRBV15 and J usage is TRBJ1-6; 9 positions match TRBD1. The CDR3 has 16 residues. CDR1 and CDR2 (germline): LNHNV, YYDKDF (reference sequence). Trimming at V came to 1 base and at J to 10 bases, leaving 8 bases not matched to a gene. The CDR3 DNA sequence: TGTGCCACCAGCAGAGGCCCCGGGACAGGGTGGTCACCCCTCCACTTT. This gives the protein CATSRGPGTGWSPLHF.

The CDR3 nucleotides are TGTGCCAGCTCGGCCACCGGGGAGCTGTTTTTT. Its protein product is CASSATGELFF. The rearrangement joins TRBV18 to TRBJ2-2; D uncertain. Germline-derived CDR1 and CDR2 are KGHSH and LQKENI. The CDR3 is made up of 11 amino acids. Trimming left V 6 bases short and J 4 bases short, with 3 bases between.

The V and J genes are TRBV6-5 and TRBJ1-3, with 7 bases lining up with TRBD1. Germline V CDR1 and CDR2: MNHEY, SVGAGI. After removal of 0 bases from V and 8 bases from J, the junction contained 4 bases not matched to a gene. The CDR3 has 14 amino acids. The CDR3 here is CASSYSTGQYTIYF. For the CDR3, the DNA is TGTGCCAGCAGTTACTCGACAGGGCAGTACACCATATATTTT.

V is TRBV6-5 and J is TRBJ1-1, with TRBD1 identical over 7 bases. With V trimmed by 5 bases and J by 4 bases, 10 bases remained unmatched. This CDR3 comprises 15 residues. Germline CDR1 MNHEY, CDR2 SVGAGI. Written as DNA, the CDR3 is TGTGCCAGCAGTCTCCGACAGGGAGGCCGCACTGAAGCTTTCTTT. As protein: CASSLRQGGRTEAFF.

This sequence joins TRBV3-1 (or the pseudogene TRBV3-2) and TRBJ2-1; 10 nucleotides align to TRBD1. In germline, CDR1 is LGHDT, CDR2 YNNKEL (reference sequence). The CDR3 sequence is 14 residues long. With V trimmed by 2 bases and J by 7 bases, 2 bases remained unmatched. Here the CDR3 reads CASSQRTGGNEQFF. The DNA for the CDR3 is TGTGCCAGCAGCCAAAGGACAGGGGGGAATGAGCAGTTCTTC.

This clone came up once. V gene TRBV7-9 combines with J gene TRBJ2-7, with D maybe TRBD1 (6 bases). CDR3 length: 16 amino acids. V was cut by 4 bases and J by 3 bases, with 19 bases left in between. Germline V lookup: CDR1 SEHNR, CDR2 FQNEAQ (reference sequence). In DNA, the CDR3 is TGTGCCAGCAGCTCCTCTATACAGGGTACGTTCTACGAGCAGTACTTC. This translates into CASSSSIQGTFYEQYF.

This chain's CDR3 is CAWTQGKTGTQPQHF. In nucleotides, the CDR3 is TGTGCCTGGACTCAGGGGAAGACAGGGACACAGCCCCAGCATTTT. The chain joins TRBV30 to TRBJ1-5; 7 nucleotides match TRBD1. The CDR3 extends over 15 amino acids. Germline assignment: CDR1 GTSNPN and CDR2 SVGIG (reference sequence). The V gene end was trimmed by 4 bases and the J gene end by 7 bases; junction bases not matched to a gene: 13. The complete variable domain, with remaining parts taken from reference TRBV30 and TRBJ1-5, reads SQTIHQWPATLVQPVGSPLSLECTVEGTSNPNLYWYRQAAGRGLQLLFYSVGIGQISSEVPQNLSASRPQDRQFILSSKKLLLSDSGFYLCAWTQGKTGTQPQHFGDGTRLSIL.

The CDR3 nucleotides are TGTGCCTCCTCTCGGGACAGGACGTTTGGGGCCAACGTCCTGACTTTC. It codes for CASSRDRTFGANVLTF. V gene TRBV10-3 combines with J gene TRBJ2-6, with 8 positions matching TRBD1. The CDR3 is made up of 16 amino acids. The germline V gene encodes CDR1 ENHRY and CDR2 SYGVKD. The junction had 12 bases not matched to a gene; V was cut back by 11 bases and J by 3 bases.